This TCR beta chain was identified in a study of PD-1 blockade in mismatch repair-deficient tumors listed by TCRdb under 2017. Concerning the study at large: Between late 2013 and 2016, the trial enrolled approximately 86 consecutive patients with roughly twelve types of mismatch repair-deficient cancer, all of whom had received prior treatment and were progressing. Deep sequencing of TCR CDR3 regions was used to track tumor-associated T cell clones in peripheral blood of patients responding to PD-1 blockade.

The CDR3 starts with the cysteine, ends with the phenylalanine, and has 15 residues. Here the CDR3 DNA is all that survives: 45 bases in frame from base 1. The germline V gene provides CDR1 SQVTM and CDR2 ANQGSEA. The germline V end is reduced by 4 bases and the J end by 3 bases; junction bases left unmatched: 9. This clone was observed once. Its antigen is currently not known. The record has no base qualities; no much larger clone is one base away. Points the paper makes about the study in general: Tumor-resident clones, often undetectable in blood before treatment, expanded rapidly after pembrolizumab and then contracted, generally before radiologic responses.

What the time point label conveys for this sample: peripheral blood before pembrolizumab. Mismatch repair deficiency was established in every enrolled patient by polymerase chain reaction or immunohistochemistry. TCR sequencing was performed for a few patients who responded to pembrolizumab therapy. In the phase II trial, pembrolizumab PD-1 blockade was tested prospectively in advanced mismatch repair-deficient cancers, no matter which tissue of origin the cancers came from. Serial peripheral blood T cell samples were collected before and at multiple times after starting PD-1 blockade. Blood sampling times were expressed in weeks after the first pembrolizumab dose. Library construction relied on the immunoSEQ multiplex PCR assay. In TCRdb, the immuneACCESS table is reduced to in-frame sequences with V and J assigned. These tables do not hold every clone; where another copy was compared, an unresolved V gene accounts for under half, and the others remain unexplained. Across this sample there are 15,000 to 20,000 clones, with almost 85% seen only once. The top ten hold around 17% of the sample.

Sequencing was performed on PBMCs, taken before pembrolizumab treatment. Recombination connected TRBV29-1 to TRBJ2-7, and 10 bases in between align with TRBD1. This TCR was recovered from an adult with mismatch repair-deficient cancer. The DNA sequence reads TGCAGCGTTGCTACCGGAGGGACAGGGGACTACGAGCAGTACTTC. It codes for CSVATGGTGDYEQYF.